This T cell receptor beta chain was documented in a study of identical twins. In germline, CDR1 is DFQATT, CDR2 SNEGSKA (reference sequence). V was cut by 0 bases and J by 7 bases, with 15 bases left in between. The CDR3 sequence is 14 residues long. TCRdb re-derived calls from the 5' RACE reads in MiXCR, one entry per CDR3 protein. The data show 1.5 million to 2 million distinct CDR3 sequences, less than 40% seen once. Study-wide findings and caveats: Fewer insertions marked abundant cord blood beta clonotypes; young adult naive trended weakly, memory not at all.

Notes on this clonotype: What it recognizes is unknown.

The rearrangement links TRBV20-1 to TRBJ2-5, with D possibly TRBD2 on 6 matching bases. The source is a newborn girl in good health. Specimen: cord blood. The CDR3 region is CSARDQGGPGTQYF. In DNA, the CDR3 is TGCAGTGCTAGAGATCAGGGAGGCCCTGGGACCCAGTACTTC.